This T cell receptor beta chain was sequenced during a study of shared clonotypes between healthy human individuals. Using immunoSEQ multiplex PCR, the repertoire was profiled, and TCRdb retains in-frame clones only, with some absent. In the table there are over a million clones, around 97% of which are singletons. Trimming pared 5 bases from V and 6 bases from J, leaving 20 bases between. The CDR3 is 16 residues long. Germline V gene sequence: CDR1 SGHTS, CDR2 YDEGEE. With regard to this clone: No antigen is known for it.

Donation came from healthy HIV-negative adults that had no recent acute infections or vaccinations. From CD4+ cells came CD45RA+ naive and CD45RA-negative memory subsets. The study's findings and limits: Among the subsets, naive ones generally showed larger estimated richness than memory ones.

The chain recombines TRBV5-8 with TRBJ2-2, with D tentatively TRBD2 (6 bases). Sequences were obtained from naive CD4+ T cells sorted from blood. Subset reported: CD45RA+ positively selected. The receptor was derived from a man aged 25-45 years in good health. The CDR3 DNA sequence: TGTGCCAGCAGGCGAGACAGAGGAGGGCCGTCCGGGGAGCTGTTTTTT. This encodes CASRRDRGGPSGELFF.